The rows below give T cell receptor beta chains drawn from one sample of a study of CD8+CD57+ T cells in acquired aplastic anemia. One entry per CDR3 protein, called by TCRdb with MiXCR from the reads. The repertoire holds 98,000 or so distinct CDR3 sequences, 50% to 65% seen once, with under 35% in the top ten. Sequenced material: sorted CD4+, CD8+, or CD8+CD57+ T cells (not recorded which) from PBMCs. These receptors came from a human donor in good health, serving as a control. Both conserved end residues are part of each CDR3. A D gene is named only where the DNA matches it firmly. Size values are once, few and many counts, or a class for expanded clones, and some rows have none.

clone size,V gene,D gene,J gene,CDR3 DNA,CDR3 protein
.,TRBV7-9,.,TRBJ2-7,TGTGCCAGCAGCTTAGAAAAATCGCGCTACGAGCAGTACTTC,CASSLEKSRYEQYF
many,TRBV25-1,.,TRBJ1-5,TGTGCCAGCGGGACGGAAGGGGATCAGCCCCAGCATTTT,CASGTEGDQPQHF
.,TRBV28,TRBD1,TRBJ1-1,TGTGCCAGCAGTTCGGGGGAGAGGACAGGGAGGTACACTGAAGCTTTCTTT,CASSSGERTGRYTEAFF
many,TRBV9,.,TRBJ1-1,TGTGCCAGCAGCGTAGATTCGACAGGTGGTACGAACACTGAAGCTTTCTTT,CASSVDSTGGTNTEAFF
.,TRBV9,.,TRBJ1-2,TGTGCCAGCAGCAGAGACAGGTTGAACTATGGCTACACCTTC,CASSRDRLNYGYTF
.,TRBV6-6,TRBD1,TRBJ2-7,TGTGCCAGCAGTTACTCCGGGACAGGGAACGAGCAGTACTTC,CASSYSGTGNEQYF
.,TRBV25-1,TRBD2,TRBJ2-3,TGTGCCAGCAGTGAATGGGGTAGCGGGGAAGGCACAGATACGCAGTATTTT,CASSEWGSGEGTDTQYF
.,TRBV6-2/TRBV6-3,.,TRBJ1-2,TGTGCCAGCAGTTACTTCCGAGGCGGGGCCGGTACGGGTGGCTACACCTTC,CASSYFRGGAGTGGYTF
.,TRBV20-1,TRBD1,TRBJ2-7,TGCAGTGCTATACCGACAGGGTTCCCGACCGAGCAGTACTTC,CSAIPTGFPTEQYF
.,TRBV6-2/TRBV6-3,TRBD2,TRBJ2-2,TGTGCCAGCAGTTACTCCTTGACGGGGGGGCCAACCGGGGAGCTGTTTTTT,CASSYSLTGGPTGELFF
.,TRBV27,TRBD1,TRBJ1-4,TGTGCCAGCAGTTTAGACAGGGGCTATGAAAAACTGTTTTTT,CASSLDRGYEKLFF
many,TRBV5-4,.,TRBJ1-5,TGTGCCAGCAGCTTGGACGGGTTTGGGGATCAGCCCCAGCATTTT,CASSLDGFGDQPQHF
many,TRBV20-1,.,TRBJ1-1,TGCAGTGCTAGAGATTTTGGCAGGGGCGAATCGAACACTGAAGCTTTCTTT,CSARDFGRGESNTEAFF
few,TRBV24-1,.,TRBJ2-3,TGTGCCACCAGTAGGGGGAATCCCGATACGCAGTATTTT,CATSRGNPDTQYF
.,TRBV10-3,TRBD1,TRBJ2-2,TGTGCCATCAGTGATCCCAGGGGGAACGGGGAGCTGTTTTTT,CAISDPRGNGELFF
.,TRBV24-1,.,TRBJ2-1,TGTGCCACCAGTGACCGGACAGTGAATGAGCAGTTCTTC,CATSDRTVNEQFF